This TCR beta chain emerged from a study of T cells after yellow fever vaccination. Study results and limitations: Abundant bulk-population clonotypes could contaminate the FACS-sorted repertoires. The secondary response peaked faster, at day 5 versus 15, but was weaker.

MiXCR, applied by TCRdb to the 5' RACE reads, yields one record per CDR3 protein. There are under 350,000 distinct CDR3 sequences in the sample; approximately 4% occur only once, and around 23% lies in the top ten. The CDR3 contains 14 residues. V lost 6 bases and J lost 2, with 12 bases in between. Germline CDR1 SGHRS, CDR2 YFSETQ. A word on this clonotype: Its antigen is undetermined.

The sequencing here drew on PBMCs, taken 5 days after the yellow fever booster vaccination. This sequence was found in a young man who received the YFV17D yellow fever vaccine. This chain uses TRBV5-1 with TRBJ1-3, with D hard to call. This CDR3 is CASKIGSPGNTIYF. CDR3 bases: TGCGCCAGCAAAATCGGGTCCCCTGGAAACACCATATATTTT.